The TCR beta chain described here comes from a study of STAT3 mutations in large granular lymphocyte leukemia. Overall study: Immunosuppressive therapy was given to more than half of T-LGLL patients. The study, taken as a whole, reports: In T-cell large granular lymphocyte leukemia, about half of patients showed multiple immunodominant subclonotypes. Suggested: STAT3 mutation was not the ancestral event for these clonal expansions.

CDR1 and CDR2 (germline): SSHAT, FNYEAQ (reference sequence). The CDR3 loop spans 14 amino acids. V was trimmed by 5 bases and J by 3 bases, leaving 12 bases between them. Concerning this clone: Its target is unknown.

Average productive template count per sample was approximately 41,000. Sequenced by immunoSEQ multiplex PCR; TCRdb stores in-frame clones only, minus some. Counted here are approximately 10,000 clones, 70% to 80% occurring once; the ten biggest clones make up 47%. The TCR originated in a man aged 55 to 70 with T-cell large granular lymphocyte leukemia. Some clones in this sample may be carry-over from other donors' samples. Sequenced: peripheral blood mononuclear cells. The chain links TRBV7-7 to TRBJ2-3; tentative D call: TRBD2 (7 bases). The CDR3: CASSRGGGTDTQYF. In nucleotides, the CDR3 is TGTGCCAGCAGCCGAGGGGGGGGTACAGATACGCAGTATTTT.